This T cell receptor (beta chain) was retrieved from a study of graft-versus-host responses after intestinal transplantation. Study in general: Recipients had transplants, and these were multivisceral, liver-intestinal, or isolated intestinal.

Whole-study findings and limits: Recipient marrow harbored GvH clones, some of which surfaced first in ileum or blood.

The data were produced by immunoSEQ multiplex PCR, yet TCRdb's version contains in-frame clones alone and is incomplete. Among roughly 92,000 clones listed, 90% were seen once. For this clone: Its cognate antigen is unknown.

The clonotype comes from a human donor who received an intestinal transplant. Sequencing used unstimulated CD4+ T cells sorted from spleen or lymph node cells, obtained before intestinal transplant.

CDR3 coding DNA: TGTGCCAGCATTAGGACTAACCTCCAGGAGACCCAGTACTTC. This gives the protein CASIRTNLQETQYF. V usage is TRBV6-1 and J usage is TRBJ2-5, with D maybe TRBD2 (6 bases). The V gene's germline CDR1 is MNHNS and CDR2 SASEGT. CDR3 size: 14 residues. The V gene lost 7 bases and the J gene lost 5 bases, with 17 bases spanning the gap.